A selection of T cell receptor beta chains follows, all from one sample in a study of blood T cells in healthy people across ages. TCRdb re-called the 5' RACE reads through MiXCR, storing one row per CDR3 protein. The sample carries approximately 810,000 distinct CDR3 sequences, roughly 26% recorded once. The specimen sequenced was blood. Source of these receptors: a woman older than 75 in good health. Each CDR3 is given without its conserved first and last residue. The order of the fields is CDR3 length, V gene, CDR3 protein.

cdr3_length: 15; v_call: TRBV27; cdr3_aa: ASSPTGGMSICKTQY
cdr3_length: 14; v_call: TRBV28; cdr3_aa: ASKGTASWSSYEQY
cdr3_length: 13; v_call: TRBV12-3/TRBV12-4; cdr3_aa: ASSLVGVPTDTQY
cdr3_length: 15; v_call: TRBV7-2; cdr3_aa: ASSIGDSLLNTGELF
cdr3_length: 15; v_call: TRBV3-1; cdr3_aa: ASRHRGLESVNTEAF
cdr3_length: 11; v_call: TRBV7-2; cdr3_aa: ASSGQRNTEAF
cdr3_length: 13; v_call: TRBV6-1; cdr3_aa: ASSDLGAFRYGYT
cdr3_length: 13; v_call: TRBV7-8; cdr3_aa: ASSSRTSGGNEQY
cdr3_length: 15; v_call: TRBV20-1; cdr3_aa: SARGEGRDFHSYEQY
cdr3_length: 14; v_call: TRBV7-2; cdr3_aa: ASSLGAGGLGEKLF
cdr3_length: 12; v_call: TRBV19; cdr3_aa: ASRTGQGTYGYT
cdr3_length: 13; v_call: TRBV7-9; cdr3_aa: ASTQGSGGAYEQY
cdr3_length: 12; v_call: TRBV6-6; cdr3_aa: ASSRGGRGNGYT
cdr3_length: 13; v_call: TRBV12-3/TRBV12-4; cdr3_aa: ASSFGRVSADMQY